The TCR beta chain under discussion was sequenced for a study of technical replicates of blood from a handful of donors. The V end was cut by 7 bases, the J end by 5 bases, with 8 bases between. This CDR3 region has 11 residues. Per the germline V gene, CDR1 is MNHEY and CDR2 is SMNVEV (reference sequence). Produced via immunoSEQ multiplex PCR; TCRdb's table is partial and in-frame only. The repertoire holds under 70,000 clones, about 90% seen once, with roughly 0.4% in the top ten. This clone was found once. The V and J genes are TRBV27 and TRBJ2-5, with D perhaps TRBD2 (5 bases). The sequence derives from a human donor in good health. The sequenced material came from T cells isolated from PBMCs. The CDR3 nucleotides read TGTGCCAGCATGGAGGAGGAGACCCAGTACTTC. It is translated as CASMEEETQYF.